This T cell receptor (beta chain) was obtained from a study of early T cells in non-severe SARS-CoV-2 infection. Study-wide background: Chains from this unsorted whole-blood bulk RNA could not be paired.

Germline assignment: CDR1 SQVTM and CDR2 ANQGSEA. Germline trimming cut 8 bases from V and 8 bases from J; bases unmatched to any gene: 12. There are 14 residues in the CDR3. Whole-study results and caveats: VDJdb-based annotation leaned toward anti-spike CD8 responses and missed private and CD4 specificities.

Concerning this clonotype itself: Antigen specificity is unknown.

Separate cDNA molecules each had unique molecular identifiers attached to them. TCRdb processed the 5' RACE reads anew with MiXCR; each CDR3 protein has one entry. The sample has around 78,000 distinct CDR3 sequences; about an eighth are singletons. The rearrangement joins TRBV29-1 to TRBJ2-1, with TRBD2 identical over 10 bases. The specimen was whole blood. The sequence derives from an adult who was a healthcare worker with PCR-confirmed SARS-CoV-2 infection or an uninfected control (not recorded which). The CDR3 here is CSPTPASGSYEQFF. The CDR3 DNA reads TGCAGCCCTACCCCGGCTAGCGGGAGTTATGAGCAGTTCTTC.